The 29 T cell receptor beta chains below all came from one sample that was sequenced in a study of T cell changes during pregnancy in multiple sclerosis. Some clones are missing from TCRdb's copy, which holds only in-frame ones; the method was immunoSEQ multiplex PCR. This sample has 38,000 or so clones; roughly nine tenths occur once, and the top ten carry 7.8%. The sequences come from CD8+ T cells from peripheral blood mononuclear cells, collected before pregnancy. These receptors were collected from a female donor with multiple sclerosis, enrolled in a pregnancy study.

The chain couples TRBV11-2 to TRBJ2-7, with a weak D call TRBD2 (7 bases). This CDR3 region has 15 residues. V gave up 3 bases and J gave up 3 bases, with 15 bases separating them. Per germline, CDR1 SGHAT and CDR2 FQNNGV. CDR3 sequence: CASSFGGGTNYEQYF. The CDR3 DNA sequence: TGTGCCAGCAGCTTTGGGGGGGGCACAAACTACGAGCAGTACTTC.

CDR3 DNA sequence: TGCGCCAGCAGTCTAGCGCTCAGCTCCTACGAGCAGTACTTC. It codes for CASSLALSSYEQYF. The V and J genes are TRBV10-2 and TRBJ2-7; tentatively, D is TRBD2 (6 bases). This CDR3 region has 14 residues. Germline values: CDR1 WSHSY, CDR2 SAAADI. V was shortened by 5 bases and J by 0 bases, with 11 bases between the two germline ends.

The J gene is TRBJ1-1, the V gene TRBV7-9; 7 nucleotides align to TRBD1. Unmatched junction bases numbered 6, after V lost 8 bases and J lost 6 bases. Germline CDR1 reads SEHNR; CDR2 reads FQNEAQ (reference sequence). The CDR3 sequence is 12 residues long. The CDR3 coding sequence is TGTGCCAGCCGCCCGGGACAGTCTGAAGCTTTCTTT. This translates into CASRPGQSEAFF.

The V and J genes are TRBV13 and TRBJ2-3; 7 nucleotides align to TRBD1. The germline gives CDR1 PRHDT, CDR2 FYEKMQ (reference sequence). The CDR3 runs 15 residues. J gave up 6 bases and V 0 bases, and 6 bases lay outside the gene matches. The CDR3 here is CASSLGAGGYDTQYF. Written as DNA, the CDR3 is TGTGCCAGCAGCTTAGGCGCAGGGGGATACGATACGCAGTATTTT.

The chain carries TRBV28 and TRBJ2-1; D possibly corresponds to TRBD1 (5 bases). Germline lookup yields CDR1 MDHEN and CDR2 SYDVKM. Trimming shortened V by 6 bases and J by 3 bases, and 12 bases separated the two germline ends. The CDR3 loop spans 14 amino acids. For the CDR3, the DNA is TGTGCCAGCAGACGGACACCTCTCTACAATGAGCAGTTCTTC. It specifies CASRRTPLYNEQFF. Full variable domain (missing parts from reference TRBV28 and TRBJ2-1): DVKVTQSSRYLVKRTGEKVFLECVQDMDHENMFWYRQDPGLGLRLIYFSYDVKMKEKGDIPEGYSVSREKKERFSLILESASTNQTSMYLCASRRTPLYNEQFFGPGTRLTVL.

V usage is TRBV27 and J usage is TRBJ1-3; a possible D gene is TRBD1 (6 bases). In germline, CDR1 is MNHEY, CDR2 SMNVEV (reference sequence). The CDR3 consists of 14 residues. Trimming stripped 2 bases from V and 1 base from J, with 6 bases between. The CDR3 spells CASSLTGSGNTIYF. As DNA, the CDR3 is TGTGCCAGCAGTTTAACAGGGTCTGGAAACACCATATATTTT.

The chain is built from TRBV13 and TRBJ1-1; TRBD1 might be the D (5 bases). Germline V gives CDR1 PRHDT, CDR2 FYEKMQ (reference sequence). The CDR3 covers 14 residues. The germline V and J ends were trimmed by 6 bases and 0 bases, with 11 bases remaining between them. The CDR3: CASSPGVLNTEAFF. The CDR3 coding sequence is TGTGCCAGCAGTCCGGGGGTTTTGAACACTGAAGCTTTCTTT.

V gene TRBV19 combines with J gene TRBJ2-1; D is uncertain. The CDR3 has 13 amino acids. V was cut by 6 bases and J by 8 bases, with 14 bases left in between. CDR1 LNHDA and CDR2 SQIVND come from the germline V gene (reference sequence). In nucleotides, the CDR3 is TGTGCCAGTAGCCGGAGTGTCGGTGATGAGCAGTTCTTC. As protein: CASSRSVGDEQFF.

This chain uses TRBV13 with TRBJ2-5; D call uncertain. Germline loops: CDR1 PRHDT, CDR2 FYEKMQ (reference sequence). V lost 5 bases and J 0 bases, leaving 4 bases between the germline ends. The CDR3 sequence is 12 residues long. The CDR3 loop is CASSEYQETQYF. CDR3 nucleotide sequence: TGTGCCAGCAGCGAGTACCAAGAGACCCAGTACTTC.

CDR3 DNA sequence: TGTGCCAGCAGCAAACTAGCGGTGACCTACAATGAGCAGTTCTTC. It codes for CASSKLAVTYNEQFF. J is TRBJ2-1 and V is TRBV28, with TRBD2 identical over 8 bases. CDR1 is MDHEN, CDR2 SYDVKM, per germline. The junction had 6 bases not matched to a gene; V was cut back by 6 bases and J by 2 bases. CDR3 length: 15 amino acids.

This chain connects TRBV15 to TRBJ2-3; 7 bases agree with TRBD1. Per the germline V gene, CDR1 is LNHNV and CDR2 is YYDKDF (reference sequence). CDR3 length equals 15 residues. V shed 5 bases and J 5 bases; nucleotides not matched to a gene: 10. CDR3 in DNA: TGTGCCACCAGCGTCCTACAGGGGATAAAAGATACGCAGTATTTT. Amino acid sequence: CATSVLQGIKDTQYF.

This chain links TRBV19 with TRBJ2-2, with 7 positions matching TRBD2. V lost 6 bases and J lost 2; bases outside the gene matches: 6. The CDR3 is made up of 15 amino acids. Germline V gene lookup returns CDR1 LNHDA and CDR2 SQIVND (reference sequence). The CDR3 DNA reads TGTGCCAGTAGCCTGACTAGCAGAAACACCGGGGAGCTGTTTTTT. It encodes CASSLTSRNTGELFF.

J is TRBJ2-1 and V is TRBV11-3; 7 bases align to TRBD1. V was pared by 5 bases and J by 2 bases, with 21 bases of the junction left unmatched. The CDR3 is made up of 20 amino acids. The germline V gene has CDR1 SGHNT and CDR2 YENEEA. In DNA form, the CDR3 reads TGTGCCAGCAGCCAATATTCGCCACTAGTGCAGGGGGAGACCTACAATGAGCAGTTCTTC. Translating gives CASSQYSPLVQGETYNEQFF. Combining the CDR3 with reference TRBV11-3 and TRBJ2-1 gives the whole variable domain EAGVVQSPRYKIIEKKQPVAFWCNPISGHNTLYWYLQNLGQGPELLIRYENEEAVDDSQLPKDRFSAERLKGVDSTLKIQPAELGDSAVYLCASSQYSPLVQGETYNEQFFGPGTRLTVL.

The chain joins TRBV5-4 to TRBJ1-1; D is possibly TRBD1 (6 bases). Trimming removed 4 bases from V and 1 base from J, with 14 bases in between. The length of the CDR3 is 15 residues. CDR1 SGHNT and CDR2 YYREEE come from the germline V gene (reference sequence). CDR3 amino acids: CASSESGRGNTEAFF. As DNA, the CDR3 is TGTGCCAGCAGCGAATCGGGCAGGGGGAACACTGAAGCTTTCTTT.

This clone has only one observation. The rearrangement uses TRBV5-4 and TRBJ1-3; no definite D call. The CDR3 contains 14 residues. V shed 3 bases and J shed 2 bases, with 9 bases lying between them. Germline V gives CDR1 SGHNT, CDR2 YYREEE (reference sequence). CDR3 region: CASSSRSTGNTIYF. The CDR3 DNA sequence: TGTGCCAGCAGCTCCCGGAGCACTGGAAACACCATATATTTT.

The CDR3 DNA sequence: TGTGCCAGCAGCTCGGGAGGGCCTTCCTACGAGCAGTACTTC. It encodes CASSSGGPSYEQYF. V and J are TRBV27 and TRBJ2-7; 8 bases map to TRBD2. CDR1 and CDR2 (germline): MNHEY, SMNVEV (reference sequence). The CDR3 sequence is 14 residues long. V lost 6 bases to trimming and J lost 1 base; unmatched junction nucleotides: 5.

This chain uses TRBV27 with TRBJ2-5; D may be TRBD2 (6 bases). V was clipped by 6 bases and J by 1 base, with 15 bases between them. Per the germline V gene, CDR1 is MNHEY and CDR2 is SMNVEV (reference sequence). This CDR3 has 15 amino acids. CDR3: CASSRGSGSQETQYF. Here the CDR3 DNA reads TGTGCCAGCAGCCGGGGGTCCGGGAGCCAAGAGACCCAGTACTTC.

CDR3 sequence (DNA): TGTGCCAGCAGTGAAGACGGGGCTAGCGGGGTATACAATGAGCAGTTCTTC. Its translation: CASSEDGASGVYNEQFF. J is TRBJ2-1 and V is TRBV6-1; 9 bases fit TRBD2. V shed 1 base, J shed 4 bases, and the junction held 8 bases outside the gene matches. The CDR3 extends over 17 amino acids. Germline CDR1 and CDR2: MNHNS and SASEGT.

This chain links TRBV15 with TRBJ2-7, with a tentative D call TRBD2 (7 bases). Trimming shortened V by 0 bases and J by 3 bases, and 12 bases separated the two germline ends. The CDR3 spans 15 residues. Germline assignment: CDR1 LNHNV and CDR2 YYDKDF (reference sequence). The CDR3 sequence: CATSRDRGAYYEQYF. CDR3 bases: TGTGCCACCAGCAGAGATCGGGGGGCTTACTACGAGCAGTACTTC.

On this clone itself: Sequence at one end of the junction differs from germline and may be a read error. This chain connects TRBV2 to TRBJ1-2; D unresolved. The CDR3 is 9 residues long. The germline V gene has CDR1 SNHLY and CDR2 FYNNEI. As DNA, the CDR3 is TGTGCCACCGAGGAGTCCGGTCTATTC. Its protein product is CATEESGLF.

This chain connects TRBV7-9 to TRBJ1-1; no clear D. The CDR3 has 15 amino acids. The V and J ends lost 5 bases and 1 base respectively, with 14 bases between them. In germline, CDR1 is SEHNR, CDR2 FQNEAQ (reference sequence). For the CDR3, the DNA is TGTGCCAGCAGCCTCCCCCAGTCAGGGAACACTGAAGCTTTCTTT. Protein product: CASSLPQSGNTEAFF.

This rearrangement joins TRBV27 to TRBJ2-1, with TRBD2 as a possible D gene (5 bases). The CDR3 spans 14 residues. Trimming removed 8 bases from V and 0 bases from J, with 11 bases in between. Germline V gene sequence: CDR1 MNHEY, CDR2 SMNVEV (reference sequence). CDR3 region: CASRTPSSYNEQFF. The CDR3 region has the DNA TGTGCCAGCCGGACTCCGAGCTCCTACAATGAGCAGTTCTTC.

The J gene is TRBJ2-5, the V gene TRBV7-6; 12 positions match TRBD2. V trimming: 5 bases; J trimming: 2 bases; junction bases outside the gene matches: 15. Germline-derived CDR1 and CDR2 are SGHVS and FNYEAQ. The CDR3 is 19 amino acids. This CDR3 reads CASSPGTSGQLLTQETQYF. The CDR3 DNA follows: TGTGCCAGCAGCCCTGGGACTAGCGGGCAATTACTTACACAAGAGACCCAGTACTTC. Using reference TRBV7-6 and TRBJ2-5 for the parts outside the CDR3, the full variable domain is GAGVSQSPRYKVTKRGQDVALRCDPISGHVSLYWYRQALGQGPEFLTYFNYEAQQDKSGLPNDRFSAERPEGSISTLTIQRTEQRDSAMYRCASSPGTSGQLLTQETQYFGPGTRLLVL.

The chain carries TRBV4-1 and TRBJ2-1; 7 positions agree with TRBD1. CDR3 length: 15 residues. Losses at the gene ends were 5 bases for V and 3 bases for J; bases not matched to a gene: 7. From germline, CDR1 is MGHRA and CDR2 YSYEKL. CDR3 in amino acids: CASSSRQGGYNEQFF. CDR3 DNA sequence: TGCGCCAGCAGCAGCCGACAGGGTGGCTACAATGAGCAGTTCTTC.

This chain links TRBV6-4 with TRBJ2-3, with 9 bases identical to TRBD2. The CDR3 is made up of 16 amino acids. Germline V lookup: CDR1 MRHNA, CDR2 SNTAGT. V lost 4 bases, J lost 4 bases, and 9 bases stayed unmatched. The CDR3 DNA follows: TGTGCCAGCAGTGTTCTTAGCGGGAGCGGAGCAGATACGCAGTATTTT. Translating gives CASSVLSGSGADTQYF.

This chain uses TRBV15 with TRBJ2-5; 7 nucleotides line up with TRBD1. CDR3 length equals 15 residues. The germline V gene has CDR1 LNHNV and CDR2 YYDKDF (reference sequence). With 2 bases clipped from V and 3 bases from J, the junction kept 6 bases outside the gene matches. CDR3: CATSRSGQQKETQYF. The CDR3, as DNA: TGTGCCACCAGCAGATCGGGACAGCAAAAAGAGACCCAGTACTTC.

This rearrangement joins TRBV4-1 to TRBJ2-1; 14 nucleotides agree with TRBD2. The CDR3 has 16 residues. Germline CDR1 MGHRA, CDR2 YSYEKL. After removal of 6 bases from V and 4 bases from J, the junction contained 5 bases not matched to a gene. CDR3: CASSRLAGGRYNEQFF. CDR3 DNA: TGCGCCAGCAGTAGACTAGCGGGAGGGAGATACAATGAGCAGTTCTTC.

The rearrangement uses TRBV29-1 and TRBJ1-1; D is possibly TRBD1 (5 bases). The CDR3 has 11 residues. V was shortened by 6 bases and J by 7 bases, with 12 bases between the two germline ends. Germline assignment: CDR1 SQVTM and CDR2 ANQGSEA. CDR3 loop: CSVHGGVEAFF. In DNA form, the CDR3 reads TGCAGCGTCCATGGAGGGGTTGAAGCTTTCTTT.

This chain connects TRBV27 to TRBJ1-2; D perhaps matches TRBD1 (6 bases). The ends were cut back, 0 bases at V and 6 bases at J, with 8 bases in the middle. The CDR3 has 13 amino acids. CDR1 MNHEY and CDR2 SMNVEV come from the germline V gene (reference sequence). The CDR3 is CASSLSRTDGYTF. The DNA of the CDR3 is TGTGCCAGCAGTTTATCTAGGACAGATGGCTACACCTTC.